This T cell receptor beta chain was found in a study of T cells after posttransplantation cyclophosphamide (dated by TCRdb to 2015 to 2016). For the wider study: Using TRB sequencing, the study followed how the T cell repertoire reconstituted after myeloablative bone marrow transplantation in which posttransplantation cyclophosphamide served as GVHD prophylaxis. Public TRB sequences were searched against a database of over 3,600 sequences associated with responses to pathogens, tumor antigens, self-antigens and alloantigens. Blood from all 35 or so PTCy patients with 1-year posttransplant specimens was subjected to TRB sequencing. Because TRA and TRB clonality were tightly correlated in fewer than 10 samples, subsequent TCR analyses were focused on TRB only. TRB sequencing was also done on up to roughly 3 additional blood samples from 2 to 5.2 years after transplant in 3 patients, and on pretransplant blood from 4 patients. Samples from around 40 PTCy-treated patients and 16 related bone marrow donors of those patients were subjected to antigen receptor sequencing. Study-wide findings and limitations: At 1-2 months, donor-recipient similarity was low but rose over the first year, and the later blood repertoires were often dominated by donor CD8+ memory clones. Across a few dozen patients, TRB clonality was highly associated with recipient CMV seropositivity and CMV reactivation, and diversity in PTCy patients was similar to diversity in CNI/methotrexate controls. The TRB repertoires of T cells infiltrating skin or the GI tract showed only limited overlap with the TRB repertoires found in blood.

On the day of marrow donation, related bone marrow donors gave peripheral blood samples. Peripheral blood and bone marrow mononuclear cells were isolated by Ficoll-Hypaque density centrifugation and were cryopreserved. This clone was counted at least ten times. Its antigen specificity is not known. The input lacks base qualities; no much larger clone sits a single base away. Inclusive of the bounding cysteine and phenylalanine, the CDR3 is 11 residues long. Only CDR3 DNA is held: 33 bases, read in frame from base 1. The germline V gene (reference sequence) sets CDR1 to LNHDA and CDR2 to SQIVND. The V and J ends are trimmed by 3 bases and 3 bases, leaving 3 bases between them. Genomic DNA was the input for TRB sequencing, which was run either with the immunoSEQ assay at survey resolution or with the hsTCRB kit. The study's processing was this. The immunoSEQ software handled the initial read processing, while the LymphoSeq R package was used for the repertoire analyses. For each TRB dataset, clonality was calculated as 1 minus normalized Shannon entropy, and the Gini coefficient was computed as well. Phenotypes of unsorted samples were inferred by mapping TRB sequences from sorted subsets of the recipient or donor onto unsorted samples of the same recipient. Imported from immuneACCESS, the table was reduced by TCRdb to in-frame sequences with V and J called. These copies leave out some clones; in studies compared against another copy, an unresolved V gene accounts for under half, and the cause of the remainder is not known. That table furnishes V, J and clone size, whereas the DNA furnished D and trimming. This sample shows 30,000 to 40,000 clones, and none of them turns up only once. The ten largest clonotypes hold more than 2% of the sample.

The sequencing input was PBMCs. The rearrangement combines TRBV19 with TRBJ2-7, with the D gene not clear enough to name. This receptor was obtained from a man in his forties or fifties in good health, CMV-negative, and a related stem cell transplant donor. The CDR3 reads as follows: CASSINYEQYF. The DNA is as follows: TGTGCCAGTAGTATTAACTACGAGCAGTACTTC.